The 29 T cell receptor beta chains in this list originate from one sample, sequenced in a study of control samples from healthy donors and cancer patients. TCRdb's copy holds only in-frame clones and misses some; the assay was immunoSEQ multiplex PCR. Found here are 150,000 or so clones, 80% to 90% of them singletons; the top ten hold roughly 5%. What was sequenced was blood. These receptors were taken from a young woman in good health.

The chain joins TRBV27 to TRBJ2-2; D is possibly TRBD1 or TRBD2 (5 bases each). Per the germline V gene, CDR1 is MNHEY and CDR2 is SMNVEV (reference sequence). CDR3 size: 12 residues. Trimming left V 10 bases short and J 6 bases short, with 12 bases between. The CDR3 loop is CATRVGAGELFF. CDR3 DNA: TGTGCCACCCGGGTGGGGGCCGGGGAGCTGTTTTTT.

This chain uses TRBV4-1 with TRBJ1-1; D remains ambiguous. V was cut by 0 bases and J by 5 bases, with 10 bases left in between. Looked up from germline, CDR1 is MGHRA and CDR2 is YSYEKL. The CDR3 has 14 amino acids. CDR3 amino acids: CASSQDRGWTEAFF. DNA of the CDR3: TGCGCCAGCAGCCAAGATCGGGGTTGGACTGAAGCTTTCTTT.

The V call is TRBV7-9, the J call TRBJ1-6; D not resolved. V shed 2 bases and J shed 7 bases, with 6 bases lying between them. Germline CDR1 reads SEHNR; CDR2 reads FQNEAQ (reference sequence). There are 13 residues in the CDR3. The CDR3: CASSLSENSPLHF. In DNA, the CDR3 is TGTGCCAGCAGCTTATCAGAGAATTCACCCCTCCACTTT.

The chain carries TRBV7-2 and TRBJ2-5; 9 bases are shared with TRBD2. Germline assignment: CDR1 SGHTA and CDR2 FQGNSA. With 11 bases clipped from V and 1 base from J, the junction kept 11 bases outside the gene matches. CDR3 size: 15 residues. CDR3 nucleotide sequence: TGTGCCTCGGGGAGGCGGGAGGGTATCCAAGAGACCCAGTACTTC. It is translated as CASGRREGIQETQYF.

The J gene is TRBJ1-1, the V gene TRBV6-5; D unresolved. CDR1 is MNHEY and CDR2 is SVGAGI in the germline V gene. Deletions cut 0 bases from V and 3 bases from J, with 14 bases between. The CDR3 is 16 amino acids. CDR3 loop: CASSYSRFTFHTEAFF. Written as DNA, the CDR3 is TGTGCCAGCAGTTACTCGAGATTTACTTTTCACACTGAAGCTTTCTTT.

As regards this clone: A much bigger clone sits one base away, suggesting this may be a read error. The CDR3 region is CASSVGDTGELFF. CDR3 DNA: TGTGCCAGCAGCGTAGGGGACACCGGGGAGCTGTTTTTT. The chain links TRBV9 to TRBJ2-2; the D is unclear. The CDR3 totals 13 residues. V lost 0 bases to trimming and J lost 3 bases, with 3 bases between them. The V gene's germline CDR1 is SGDLS and CDR2 YYNGEE.

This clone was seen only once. DNA of the CDR3: TGCGCCAGCAGCCAGGGACAGGGTGCATCACCCCTCCACTTT. It specifies CASSQGQGASPLHF. The V call is TRBV5-1, the J call TRBJ1-6; 9 bases are shared with TRBD1. The germline V gene has CDR1 SGHRS and CDR2 YFSETQ. There are 14 residues in the CDR3. J lost 10 bases, V lost 4 bases, and 6 bases had no gene match.

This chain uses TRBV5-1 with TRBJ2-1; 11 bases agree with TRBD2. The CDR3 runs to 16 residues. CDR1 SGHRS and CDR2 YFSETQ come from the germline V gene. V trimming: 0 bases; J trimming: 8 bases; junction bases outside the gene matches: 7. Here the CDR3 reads CASSLVGSGGAHEQFF. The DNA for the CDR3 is TGCGCCAGCAGCTTGGTTGGTAGCGGGGGGGCTCATGAGCAGTTCTTC.

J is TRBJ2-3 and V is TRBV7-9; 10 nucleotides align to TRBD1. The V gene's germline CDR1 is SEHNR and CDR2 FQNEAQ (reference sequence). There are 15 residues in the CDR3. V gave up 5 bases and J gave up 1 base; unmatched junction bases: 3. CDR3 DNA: TGTGCCAGCAGCCGGACAGGGGGTGGCACAGATACGCAGTATTTT. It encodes CASSRTGGGTDTQYF.

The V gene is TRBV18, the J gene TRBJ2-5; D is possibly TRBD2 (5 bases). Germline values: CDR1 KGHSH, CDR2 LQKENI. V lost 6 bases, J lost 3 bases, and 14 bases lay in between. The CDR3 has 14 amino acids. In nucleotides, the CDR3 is TGTGCCAGCTCCCCCTCCGCGGGCAAAGAGACCCAGTACTTC. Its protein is CASSPSAGKETQYF.

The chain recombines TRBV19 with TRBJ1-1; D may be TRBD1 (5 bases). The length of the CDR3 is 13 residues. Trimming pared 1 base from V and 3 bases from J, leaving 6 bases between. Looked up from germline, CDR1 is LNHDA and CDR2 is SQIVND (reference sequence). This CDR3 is CASSIGRDTEAFF. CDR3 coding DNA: TGTGCCAGTAGTATAGGCAGGGACACTGAAGCTTTCTTT.

DNA of the CDR3: TGTGCCAGCAGTACCGGGACAGGGTGGGTGACCCAGTACTTC. It specifies CASSTGTGWVTQYF. The rearrangement joins TRBV11-2 to TRBJ2-5, with 9 nucleotides matching TRBD1. The V gene end was trimmed by 6 bases and the J gene end by 7 bases; junction bases not matched to a gene: 9. Germline CDR1 SGHAT, CDR2 FQNNGV. This CDR3 comprises 14 residues.

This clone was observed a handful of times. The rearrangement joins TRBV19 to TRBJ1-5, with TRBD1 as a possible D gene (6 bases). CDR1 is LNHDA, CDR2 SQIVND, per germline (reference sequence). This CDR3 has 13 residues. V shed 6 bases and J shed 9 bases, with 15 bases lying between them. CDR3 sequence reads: CASSAGVQWPQHF. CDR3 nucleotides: TGTGCCAGTAGCGCAGGGGTCCAATGGCCCCAGCATTTT.

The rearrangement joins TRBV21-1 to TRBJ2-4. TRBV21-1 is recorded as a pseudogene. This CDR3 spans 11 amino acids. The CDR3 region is CASSPKNIQYF. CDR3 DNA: TGTGCCAGCAGCCCCAAAAACATTCAGTACTTC.

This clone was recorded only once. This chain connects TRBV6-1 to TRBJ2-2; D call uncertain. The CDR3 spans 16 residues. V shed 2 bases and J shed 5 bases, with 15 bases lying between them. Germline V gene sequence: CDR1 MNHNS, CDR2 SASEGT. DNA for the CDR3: TGTGCCAGCAGTGAACAAGCAGATGGGCCGACCGGGGAGCTGTTTTTT. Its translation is CASSEQADGPTGELFF.

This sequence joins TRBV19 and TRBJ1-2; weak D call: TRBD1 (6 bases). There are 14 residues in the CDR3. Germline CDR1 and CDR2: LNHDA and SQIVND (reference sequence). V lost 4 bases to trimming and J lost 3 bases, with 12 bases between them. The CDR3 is CASSKGGADYGYTF. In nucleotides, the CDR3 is TGTGCCAGTAGTAAGGGGGGCGCAGACTATGGCTACACCTTC. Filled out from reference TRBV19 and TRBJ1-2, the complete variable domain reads DGGITQSPKYLFRKEGQNVTLSCEQNLNHDAMYWYRQDPGQGLRLIYYSQIVNDFQKGDIAEGYSVSREKKESFPLTVTSAQKNPTAFYLCASSKGGADYGYTFGSGTRLTVV.

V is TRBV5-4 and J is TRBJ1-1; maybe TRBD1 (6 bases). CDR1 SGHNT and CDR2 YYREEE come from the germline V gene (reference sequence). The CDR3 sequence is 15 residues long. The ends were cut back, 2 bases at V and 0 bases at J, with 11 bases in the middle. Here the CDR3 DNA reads TGTGCCAGCAGCTTCATGGACAGACTGAACACTGAAGCTTTCTTT. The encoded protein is CASSFMDRLNTEAFF.

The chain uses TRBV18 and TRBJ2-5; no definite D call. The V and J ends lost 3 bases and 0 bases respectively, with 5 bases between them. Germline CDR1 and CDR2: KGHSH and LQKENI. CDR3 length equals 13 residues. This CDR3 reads CASSPLYQETQYF. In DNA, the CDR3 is TGTGCCAGCTCACCGCTTTACCAAGAGACCCAGTACTTC.

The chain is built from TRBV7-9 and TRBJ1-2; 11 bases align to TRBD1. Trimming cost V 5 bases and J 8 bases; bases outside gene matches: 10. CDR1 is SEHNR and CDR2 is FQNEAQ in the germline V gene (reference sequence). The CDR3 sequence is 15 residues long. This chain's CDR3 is CASSGPGQGVGGYTF. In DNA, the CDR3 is TGTGCCAGCAGCGGACCGGGACAGGGGGTTGGAGGCTACACCTTC.

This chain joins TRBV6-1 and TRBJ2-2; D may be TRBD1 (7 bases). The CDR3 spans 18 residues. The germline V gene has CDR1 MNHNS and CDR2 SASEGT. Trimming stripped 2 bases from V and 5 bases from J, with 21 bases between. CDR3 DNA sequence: TGTGCCAGCAGTGAAACCCCCAGGGGGGCGGGGAAGACCGGGGAGCTGTTTTTT. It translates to CASSETPRGAGKTGELFF.

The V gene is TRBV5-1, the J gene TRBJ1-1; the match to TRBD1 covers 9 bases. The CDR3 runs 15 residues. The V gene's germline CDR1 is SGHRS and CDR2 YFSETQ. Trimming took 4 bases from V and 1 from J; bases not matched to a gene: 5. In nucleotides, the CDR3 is TGCGCCAGCAGCCCCCTGGACAGGGGGAACACTGAAGCTTTCTTT. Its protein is CASSPLDRGNTEAFF.

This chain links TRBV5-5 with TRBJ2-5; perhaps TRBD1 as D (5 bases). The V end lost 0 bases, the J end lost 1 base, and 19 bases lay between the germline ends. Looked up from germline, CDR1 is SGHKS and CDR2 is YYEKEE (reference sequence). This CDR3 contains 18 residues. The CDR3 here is CASSLDKDGYRSQETQYF. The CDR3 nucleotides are TGTGCCAGCAGCTTGGACAAGGACGGGTACAGGTCCCAAGAGACCCAGTACTTC.

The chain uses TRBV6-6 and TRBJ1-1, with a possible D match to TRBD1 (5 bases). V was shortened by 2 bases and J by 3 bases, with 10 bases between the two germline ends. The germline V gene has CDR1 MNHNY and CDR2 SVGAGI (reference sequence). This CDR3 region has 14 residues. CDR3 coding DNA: TGTGCCAGCAGTTACAGGGGAGGGGACACTGAAGCTTTCTTT. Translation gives CASSYRGGDTEAFF.

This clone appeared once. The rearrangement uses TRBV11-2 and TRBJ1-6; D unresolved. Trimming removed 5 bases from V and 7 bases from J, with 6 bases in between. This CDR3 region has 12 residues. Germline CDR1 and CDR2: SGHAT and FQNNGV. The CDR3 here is CASSHLNSPLHF. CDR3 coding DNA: TGTGCCAGCAGCCACCTCAATTCACCCCTCCACTTT.

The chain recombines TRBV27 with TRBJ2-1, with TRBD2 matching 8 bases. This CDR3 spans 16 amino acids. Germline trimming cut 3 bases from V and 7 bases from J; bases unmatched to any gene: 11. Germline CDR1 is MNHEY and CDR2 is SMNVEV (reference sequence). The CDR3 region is CASSFLAGGRRNEQFF. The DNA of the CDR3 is TGTGCCAGCAGTTTTTTGGCGGGAGGACGTCGGAATGAGCAGTTCTTC.

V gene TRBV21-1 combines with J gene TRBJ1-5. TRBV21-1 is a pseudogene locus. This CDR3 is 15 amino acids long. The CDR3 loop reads CASSSWAGRNQPQHF. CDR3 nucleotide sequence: TGTGCCAGCAGCTCCTGGGCGGGCCGTAATCAGCCCCAGCATTTT.

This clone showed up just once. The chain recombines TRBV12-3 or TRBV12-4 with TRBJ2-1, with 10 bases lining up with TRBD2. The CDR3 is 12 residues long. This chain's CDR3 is CASGRSYNEQFF. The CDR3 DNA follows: TGTGCTAGCGGGAGGAGTTACAATGAGCAGTTCTTC.

The CDR3 here is CASSRTGAGYTF. The CDR3 nucleotides read TGTGCCAGCAGCCGGACAGGGGCTGGCTACACCTTC. This chain connects TRBV6-5 to TRBJ1-2; 9 positions agree with TRBD1. Looked up from germline, CDR1 is MNHEY and CDR2 is SVGAGI. V dropped 6 bases and J dropped 7; count of bases not matched to a gene: 3. The CDR3 length is 12 residues.

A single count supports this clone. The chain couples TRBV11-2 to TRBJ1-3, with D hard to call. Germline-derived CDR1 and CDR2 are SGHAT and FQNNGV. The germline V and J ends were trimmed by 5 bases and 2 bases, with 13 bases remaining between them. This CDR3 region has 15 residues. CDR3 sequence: CASSRAAEPGNTIYF. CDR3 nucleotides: TGTGCCAGCAGCCGGGCGGCAGAACCTGGAAACACCATATATTTT. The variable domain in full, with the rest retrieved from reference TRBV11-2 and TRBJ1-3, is EAGVAQSPRYKIIEKRQSVAFWCNPISGHATLYWYQQILGQGPKLLIQFQNNGVVDDSQLPKDRFSAERLKGVDSTLKIQPAKLEDSAVYLCASSRAAEPGNTIYFGEGSWLTVV.